What follows are 8 T cell receptor beta chains derived from one specimen sequenced in a study of cytomegalovirus exposure and HLA in healthy donors. 13 Jbeta primers and 60 Vbeta primers were used for the PCR. Clones were read by immunoSEQ multiplex PCR, and TCRdb kept only the in-frame ones, dropping some. This table holds about 160,000 clones, about 68% found once. Sequencing was done on a sample of PBMCs. The origin of the receptors is a young man in good health and CMV-seronegative.

J is TRBJ2-5 and V is TRBV5-1; 7 nucleotides match TRBD2. With the DNA end fitting TRBJ2-7 better, the J assignment may be wrong. Germline V gene sequence: CDR1 SGHRS, CDR2 YFSETQ. The CDR3 spans 16 residues. The CDR3 DNA reads as TGCGCCAGCAGCGCGGGAGTGTCTGGGCTCCCCTACGAGCAGTACTTC. It translates to CASSAGVSGLPYEQYF.

This clone showed up just a few times. The chain carries TRBV10-2 and TRBJ2-5; a weak D match, TRBD2 (7 bases). Between the trimmed V and J ends, which lost 7 bases and 4 bases, there was a span of 22 bases. CDR1 and CDR2 (germline): WSHSY, SAAADI. This CDR3 is built from 16 residues. The CDR3 loop reads CASTQQSKGGRETQYF. CDR3 sequence (DNA): TGCGCCAGCACCCAACAGAGCAAGGGGGGGAGAGAGACCCAGTACTTC.

The V and J genes are TRBV5-5 and TRBJ2-7; D gene uncertain. V lost 0 bases to trimming and J lost 3 bases, with 4 bases between them. Germline CDR1 and CDR2: SGHKS and YYEKEE (reference sequence). CDR3 length equals 12 residues. The CDR3 loop is CASSLGDYEQYF. CDR3 nucleotide sequence: TGTGCCAGCAGCTTGGGCGACTACGAGCAGTACTTC. The complete variable domain, with remaining parts taken from reference TRBV5-5 and TRBJ2-7, reads DAGVTQSPTHLIKTRGQQVTLRCSPISGHKSVSWYQQVLGQGPQFIFQYYEKEERGRGNFPDRFSARQFPNYSSELNVNALLLGDSALYLCASSLGDYEQYFGPGTRLTVT.

The V and J genes are TRBV9 and TRBJ2-5; D might be TRBD2 (5 bases). V lost 0 bases and J 2 bases, leaving 11 bases between the germline ends. This CDR3 contains 15 residues. Germline lookup yields CDR1 SGDLS and CDR2 YYNGEE. The CDR3 loop reads CASSVGEEEQETQYF. The CDR3 DNA reads as TGTGCCAGCAGCGTAGGAGAGGAGGAACAAGAGACCCAGTACTTC.

The chain joins TRBV5-1 to TRBJ2-5; 8 bases agree with TRBD2. After removal of 0 bases from V and 5 bases from J, the junction contained 6 bases not matched to a gene. There are 15 residues in the CDR3. Looked up from germline, CDR1 is SGHRS and CDR2 is YFSETQ. CDR3 protein: CASSLAGAGDETQYF. CDR3 DNA sequence: TGCGCCAGCAGCTTGGCCGGAGCGGGAGACGAGACCCAGTACTTC.

The chain is built from TRBV6-1 and TRBJ2-3, with 8 bases that match TRBD1. Losses at the gene ends were 6 bases for V and 4 bases for J; bases not matched to a gene: 3. The CDR3 contains 13 residues. CDR1 and CDR2 (germline): MNHNS, SASEGT. The CDR3 DNA follows: TGTGCCAGCAGGGACAGGGTGCCAGATACGCAGTATTTT. Translated, it gives CASRDRVPDTQYF.

This clone was counted a few times. The rearrangement joins TRBV5-5 to TRBJ2-5; possibly TRBD2 for D (6 bases). This CDR3 has 14 amino acids. Germline CDR1 SGHKS, CDR2 YYEKEE (reference sequence). V was cut by 0 bases and J by 1 base, with 7 bases left in between. Written as DNA, the CDR3 is TGTGCCAGCAGCTTGGCGGGACTCCAAGAGACCCAGTACTTC. Amino acids: CASSLAGLQETQYF. The full variable domain, its missing parts supplied by reference TRBV5-5 and TRBJ2-5, is DAGVTQSPTHLIKTRGQQVTLRCSPISGHKSVSWYQQVLGQGPQFIFQYYEKEERGRGNFPDRFSARQFPNYSSELNVNALLLGDSALYLCASSLAGLQETQYFGPGTRLLVL.

The rearrangement links TRBV7-2 to TRBJ1-1, with 7 bases identical to TRBD1. This CDR3 comprises 14 residues. V was pared by 7 bases and J by 5 bases, with 10 bases of the junction left unmatched. Per germline, CDR1 SGHTA and CDR2 FQGNSA. CDR3 nucleotides: TGTGCCAGCACCAAACAGGGGCGTGGGACTGAAGCTTTCTTT. As protein: CASTKQGRGTEAFF.